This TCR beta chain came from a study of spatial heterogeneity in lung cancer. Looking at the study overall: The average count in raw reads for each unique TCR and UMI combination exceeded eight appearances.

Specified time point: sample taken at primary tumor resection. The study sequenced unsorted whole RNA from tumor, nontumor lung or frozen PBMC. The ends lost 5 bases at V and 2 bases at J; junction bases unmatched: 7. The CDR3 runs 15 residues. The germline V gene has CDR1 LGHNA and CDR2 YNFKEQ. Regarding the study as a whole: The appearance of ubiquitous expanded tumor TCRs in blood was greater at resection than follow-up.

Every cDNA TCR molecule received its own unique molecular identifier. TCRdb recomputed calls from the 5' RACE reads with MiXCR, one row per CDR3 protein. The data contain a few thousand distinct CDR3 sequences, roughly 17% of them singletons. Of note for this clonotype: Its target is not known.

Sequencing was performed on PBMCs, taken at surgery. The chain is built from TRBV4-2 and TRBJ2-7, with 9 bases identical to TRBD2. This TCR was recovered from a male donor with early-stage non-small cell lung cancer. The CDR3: CASSAGGGGAYEQYF. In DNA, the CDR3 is TGTGCCAGCAGCGCTGGAGGCGGGGGGGCCTACGAGCAGTACTTC.